The next 19 T cell receptor beta chains were all read from a single sample in a study of T cell responses to AZD1222 COVID-19 vaccine. Clones were sequenced by immunoSEQ multiplex PCR, and TCRdb holds only the in-frame ones, with some missing. The table shows 100,000 to 140,000 clones, with 87% occurring only once. The sequencing here drew on peripheral blood, taken on day 0 of AZD1222 vaccination. These receptors came from an adult in good health.

The chain recombines TRBV4-3 with TRBJ1-1, with no clear D. Germline CDR1 LGHNA, CDR2 YSLEER. The germline V and J ends were trimmed by 1 base and 0 bases, with 9 bases remaining between them. The CDR3 loop spans 15 amino acids. The CDR3 loop is CASSQGWRLNTEAFF. Written as DNA, the CDR3 is TGCGCCAGCAGCCAAGGCTGGCGTCTGAACACTGAAGCTTTCTTT.

The chain's CDR3 is CASSLTGESQETQYF. The CDR3 DNA reads TGTGCCAGCAGCTTAACGGGGGAGAGCCAAGAGACCCAGTACTTC. The gene calls are TRBV7-3 and TRBJ2-5; perhaps D is TRBD1 or TRBD2 (5 bases each). The CDR3 is 15 amino acids. CDR1 is SGHTA, CDR2 FQGTGA, per germline. V was trimmed by 0 bases and J by 1 base, leaving 9 bases between them.

V and J are TRBV6-2 or TRBV6-3 and TRBJ1-5; D uncertain. In germline, CDR1 is MNHEY, CDR2 SVGEGT. CDR3 size: 15 residues. The V gene lost 2 bases and the J gene lost 2 bases, with 10 bases spanning the gap. CDR3 in amino acids: CASSYPGDGNQPQHF. DNA of the CDR3: TGTGCCAGCAGTTACCCGGGAGATGGCAATCAGCCCCAGCATTTT.

The chain uses TRBV12-3 or TRBV12-4 and TRBJ1-2, with 9 nucleotides matching TRBD1. With 5 bases clipped from V and 12 bases from J, the junction kept 7 bases outside the gene matches. This CDR3 region has 12 residues. The CDR3 bases are TGTGCCAGCAGTCCCCACAGGGGGCCCCACACCTTC. The encoded protein is CASSPHRGPHTF.

The CDR3, as DNA: TGTGCCAGCAGCGTAGGGTTAACTGGAAACACCATATATTTT. Amino acids: CASSVGLTGNTIYF. This rearrangement joins TRBV9 to TRBJ1-3; D gene uncertain. With 0 bases removed from V and 2 bases from J, the gap between germline ends came to 6 bases. The germline V gene encodes CDR1 SGDLS and CDR2 YYNGEE. The CDR3 totals 14 residues.

CDR3 DNA sequence: TGTGCCAGCAGTGACTGGTCGGAAAGCTCCTACAATGAGCAGTTCTTC. This encodes CASSDWSESSYNEQFF. The J gene is TRBJ2-1, the V gene TRBV6-4; D is undetermined. The CDR3 runs to 16 residues. V lost 1 base, J lost 0 bases, and 10 bases lay in between. Germline CDR1 MRHNA, CDR2 SNTAGT.

This clone came up many times. The chain employs TRBV11-1 and TRBJ2-7; 9 nucleotides match TRBD1. V gave up 5 bases and J gave up 2 bases; unmatched junction bases: 10. The CDR3 runs 16 residues. The germline V gene has CDR1 SGHAT and CDR2 FQDESV (reference sequence). The DNA of the CDR3 is TGTGCCAGCAGCCCCCAGGACAGGGGAGGCCCCTACGAGCAGTACTTC. Protein product: CASSPQDRGGPYEQYF.

The chain has TRBV2 and TRBJ1-2, with 11 bases that match TRBD1. The CDR3 is 13 amino acids. Germline loops: CDR1 SNHLY, CDR2 FYNNEI. The ends lost 6 bases at V and 8 bases at J; junction bases unmatched: 5. The CDR3 protein is CASSPGQGAGYTF. The CDR3 region has the DNA TGTGCCAGCAGCCCCGGACAGGGGGCAGGCTACACCTTC.

This rearrangement joins TRBV27 to TRBJ2-1; 9 nucleotides agree with TRBD1. The CDR3 spans 14 residues. Germline values: CDR1 MNHEY, CDR2 SMNVEV (reference sequence). J lost 7 bases, V lost 9 bases, and 10 bases had no gene match. The CDR3 sequence: CASSGTGISNEQFF. The CDR3 bases are TGTGCCAGTTCTGGGACAGGGATTTCGAATGAGCAGTTCTTC.

This sequence joins TRBV9 and TRBJ2-3, with 9 positions matching TRBD1. Germline CDR1 SGDLS, CDR2 YYNGEE. V lost 2 bases, J lost 4 bases, and 20 bases stayed unmatched. The CDR3 has 20 residues. The CDR3 DNA sequence: TGTGCCAGCAGCGTCCGGAGCCACTTCTTGACAGGGGGTGACGCAGATACGCAGTATTTT. Its translation: CASSVRSHFLTGGDADTQYF.

This clone appeared a single time. J is TRBJ2-3 and V is TRBV6-5; D unresolved. This CDR3 has 12 residues. The V gene's germline CDR1 is MNHEY and CDR2 SVGAGI. The germline V and J ends were trimmed by 7 bases and 4 bases, with 9 bases remaining between them. Here the CDR3 reads CASKSASDTQYF. In DNA form, the CDR3 reads TGTGCCAGCAAGTCCGCTTCAGATACGCAGTATTTT.

The rearrangement links TRBV11-3 to TRBJ2-3, with D unclear. Germline V CDR1 and CDR2: SGHNT, YENEEA. The ends were cut back, 1 base at V and 3 bases at J, with 17 bases in the middle. The CDR3 totals 17 residues. DNA of the CDR3: TGTGCCAGCAGCTTAGGGGTCGTCGCAACTCGAACAGATACGCAGTATTTT. Its translation is CASSLGVVATRTDTQYF.

The V call is TRBV3-1 (or the pseudogene TRBV3-2), the J call TRBJ1-1; perhaps TRBD1 as D (5 bases). V gave up 3 bases and J gave up 5 bases, with 16 bases separating them. The CDR3 contains 15 residues. Germline V lookup: CDR1 LGHDT, CDR2 YNNKEL (reference sequence). The CDR3 here is CASSHGPKGMTEAFF. In DNA, the CDR3 is TGTGCCAGCAGCCACGGGCCCAAGGGGATGACTGAAGCTTTCTTT.

The rearrangement links TRBV11-2 to TRBJ2-7, with 9 positions matching TRBD1. Losses at the gene ends were 5 bases for V and 1 base for J; bases not matched to a gene: 3. CDR1 is SGHAT and CDR2 is FQNNGV in the germline V gene. CDR3 length: 14 amino acids. The CDR3 sequence is CASSQGTGSYEQYF. The DNA for the CDR3 is TGTGCCAGCAGCCAGGGGACAGGGTCCTACGAGCAGTACTTC.

This chain joins TRBV30 and TRBJ1-1; D is undetermined. This CDR3 has 11 amino acids. The germline V gene has CDR1 GTSNPN and CDR2 SVGIG (reference sequence). V was clipped by 2 bases and J by 6 bases, with 7 bases between them. The chain's CDR3 is CAWSPRSEAFF. The CDR3 coding sequence is TGTGCCTGGAGTCCCCGTTCTGAAGCTTTCTTT.

This chain links TRBV5-1 with TRBJ2-2; D not resolved. This CDR3 is built from 16 residues. CDR1 is SGHRS, CDR2 YFSETQ, per germline. Deletions cut 4 bases from V and 1 base from J, with 14 bases between. CDR3 in DNA: TGCGCCAGCAGCCCTACAGCGAATAGGAACACCGGGGAGCTGTTTTTT. Translated, it gives CASSPTANRNTGELFF.

This rearrangement joins TRBV5-6 to TRBJ1-1; maybe TRBD1 (5 bases). The CDR3 has 14 amino acids. Between the trimmed V and J ends, which lost 1 base and 4 bases, there was a span of 11 bases. Germline V gene data show CDR1 as SGHDT and CDR2 as YYEEEE. The CDR3 DNA sequence: TGTGCCAGCAGCTTGCGGGGTAGGGGCACTGAAGCTTTCTTT. Amino acids: CASSLRGRGTEAFF.

This chain joins TRBV10-3 and TRBJ1-4; a weak D match, TRBD1 (6 bases). Germline V gene sequence: CDR1 ENHRY, CDR2 SYGVKD. The CDR3 is made up of 15 amino acids. Deletions cut 2 bases from V and 7 bases from J, with 14 bases between. CDR3 nucleotides: TGTGCCATCAGTGAGGAGGGGGGGCTAGGTGAAAAACTGTTTTTT. Translation gives CAISEEGGLGEKLFF.

The chain uses TRBV3-1 (or the pseudogene TRBV3-2) and TRBJ1-2; possible D gene TRBD1, 6 bases. Germline CDR1 LGHDT, CDR2 YNNKEL (reference sequence). V was pared by 1 base and J by 4 bases, with 7 bases between. The CDR3 runs to 13 residues. The CDR3 DNA follows: TGTGCCAGCAGCCAAGGGACAGCCTATGGCTACACCTTC. Encoded protein: CASSQGTAYGYTF.